Reported below is one T cell receptor beta chain. Its antigen is unknown. The record originates from a study of T cell clones after liver transplantation. As for the study in general: Third-party-reactive TCRbeta sequences from pre-transplant mixed lymphocyte reactions served as antigen-independent comparators. HCV positivity affected three of eight recipients; the rest lacked autoimmune or viral indications. Without induction therapy, subjects received standard immunosuppression until 12-24 months post-transplant.

Study results and limitations: Donor-reactive sequences fell more than third party-reactive ones, suggesting partial deletion.

Trimming cost V 7 bases and J 4 bases, with 10 bases left between them. The CDR3 covers 11 residues. Germline CDR1 and CDR2: SQVTM and ANQGSEA. Data came from immunoSEQ multiplex PCR; TCRdb stores just in-frame clones and leaves some out. The sample includes about 80,000 clones, 65% to 85% of them seen just once. This sequence originates from a human patient who received a liver transplant. Some T cells here may be from the graft donor. The chain couples TRBV29-1 to TRBJ2-5; D gene ambiguous. This sample comprised CD4+ T cells from blood, obtained 46 months after liver transplant. In DNA form, the CDR3 reads TGCAGCGCCTTTGGGGTAGAGACCCAGTACTTC. It yields the protein CSAFGVETQYF.